This TCR beta chain was documented in a study of metastatic and nonmetastatic thyroid tumors. TCRdb reprocessed the PCR reads using MiXCR. This table has around 30,000 clones, 15% to 20% appearing once. No patient received treatment before thyroid surgery. This clone is medium-sized by share. V was pared by 5 bases and J by 7 bases, with 6 bases of the junction left unmatched. This CDR3 is 15 amino acids long. Sequencing used blood. The rearrangement uses TRBV12-3 or TRBV12-4 and TRBJ2-1, with 12 bases identical to TRBD2. The receptor's source is a female donor with papillary thyroid cancer or a benign thyroid nodule (not recorded which). Some clones in this sample may be carry-over from other donors' samples. The chain's CDR3 is CASSELAGGRNEQFF. Written as DNA, the CDR3 is TGTGCCAGCAGTGAACTAGCGGGGGGCCGGAATGAGCAGTTCTTC.